This entry is about one T cell receptor (beta chain). The antigen is unknown. Primers included in the PCR were 60 Vbeta and 13 Jbeta primers. Produced via immunoSEQ multiplex PCR; TCRdb's table is partial and in-frame only. The data show over 150,000 clones, roughly 80% seen once. The record originates from a study of cytomegalovirus exposure and HLA in healthy donors. Study results and limitations: Among TCR beta chains, those listed as cytomegalovirus-associated numbered about 160.

This CDR3 is 16 amino acids long. Germline-derived CDR1 and CDR2 are SGHDN and FVKESK. The V and J ends lost 4 bases and 4 bases, in that order; junction bases with no gene match: 10. This rearrangement joins TRBV14 to TRBJ2-3; 8 nucleotides line up with TRBD1. The receptor's source is a human donor in good health. The specimen was PBMCs. The CDR3 loop reads CASSLGTGVGADTQYF. The CDR3 DNA follows: TGTGCCAGCAGCCTTGGGACAGGAGTAGGAGCAGATACGCAGTATTTT.